What follows are 32 T cell receptor beta chains derived from one specimen sequenced in a study of blood T cells in healthy people across ages. A J-beta primer mix and a sample-barcoded 5' primer were used in a second PCR of roughly 6 to 12 cycles. TCRdb independently ran MiXCR on the 5' RACE reads; one entry per CDR3 protein. The table has about 1,400,000 distinct CDR3 sequences, approximately 63% seen once. The sequencing sample was made of blood. These TCRs come from a man younger than 30 in good health.

The chain employs TRBV20-1 and TRBJ2-7, with D perhaps TRBD2 (6 bases). V lost 0 bases, J lost 5 bases, and 11 bases lay in between. This CDR3 has 13 residues. Germline lookup yields CDR1 DFQATT and CDR2 SNEGSKA (reference sequence). The CDR3 nucleotides read TGCAGTGCTAGAGATAATCGCGGGGACGAGCAGTACTTC. Protein: CSARDNRGDEQYF.

This clonotype occurred once. The V gene is TRBV20-1, the J gene TRBJ2-5; 9 nucleotides align to TRBD2. Germline loops: CDR1 DFQATT, CDR2 SNEGSKA (reference sequence). Trimming at V came to 0 bases and at J to 11 bases, leaving 13 bases not matched to a gene. The CDR3 spans 15 residues. This CDR3 reads CSARDSSGAYNEQYF. The DNA of the CDR3 is TGCAGTGCTAGAGATTCTAGCGGGGCATACAATGAGCAGTACTTC.

This clonotype has more than one count but fewer than ten. V gene TRBV4-3 combines with J gene TRBJ2-2, with a possible D match to TRBD1 (5 bases). There are 15 residues in the CDR3. Germline-derived CDR1 and CDR2 are LGHNA and YSLEER. V shed 0 bases and J shed 4 bases, with 9 bases lying between them. The CDR3 DNA reads as TGCGCCAGCAGCCAAGAAGACAGCTTCACCGGGGAGCTGTTTTTT. This translates into CASSQEDSFTGELFF.

This sequence joins TRBV7-9 and TRBJ2-3; 7 bases are a match to TRBD2. V was pared by 6 bases and J by 2 bases, with 5 bases of the junction left unmatched. The CDR3 contains 14 residues. Germline CDR1 and CDR2: SEHNR and FQNEAQ (reference sequence). The CDR3 region has the DNA TGTGCCAGCAGATTACGGGGGGACACAGATACGCAGTATTTT. Its protein product is CASRLRGDTDTQYF.

With respect to this clonotype: A much more abundant neighbour one base away suggests this may be a read error. This chain joins TRBV4-1 and TRBJ2-7; possibly TRBD1 for D (5 bases). From germline, CDR1 is MGHRA and CDR2 YSYEKL. V was cut by 0 bases and J by 6 bases, with 9 bases left in between. This CDR3 region has 13 residues. The CDR3 is CASSQDRAFEQYF. The CDR3 region has the DNA TGCGCCAGCAGCCAAGACAGGGCCTTCGAGCAGTACTTC.

V gene TRBV30 combines with J gene TRBJ1-2; D uncertain. In germline, CDR1 is GTSNPN, CDR2 SVGIG (reference sequence). The CDR3 contains 11 residues. The V end was cut by 0 bases, the J end by 7 bases, with 6 bases between. The chain's CDR3 is CAWSVRAGYTF. CDR3 sequence (DNA): TGTGCCTGGAGTGTTCGGGCTGGCTACACCTTC.

This clonotype was seen a handful of times. CDR3 in DNA: TGTGCCACCAGCAGCCCTAGACTAGCGGGGACGAATGAGCAGTTCTTC. It yields the protein CATSSPRLAGTNEQFF. The chain recombines TRBV15 with TRBJ2-1, with 11 bases aligning to TRBD2. With 3 bases clipped from V and 7 bases from J, the junction kept 8 bases outside the gene matches. Germline CDR1 is LNHNV and CDR2 is YYDKDF (reference sequence). The CDR3 totals 16 residues.

CDR3 protein: CASSPILRSGQGIYEQYF. As DNA, the CDR3 is TGTGCCAGCAGCCCCATTCTGAGGTCGGGACAGGGGATTTACGAGCAGTACTTC. The genes are TRBV5-5 and TRBJ2-4; 10 bases are a match to TRBD1. The DNA end is more similar to TRBJ2-7, so the J call may be wrong. Germline CDR1 SGHKS, CDR2 YYEKEE (reference sequence). This CDR3 has 18 residues.

The gene calls are TRBV4-1 and TRBJ2-7, with 7 bases matching TRBD1. The V gene's germline CDR1 is MGHRA and CDR2 YSYEKL. This CDR3 region has 15 residues. With 0 bases clipped from V and 2 bases from J, the junction kept 4 bases outside the gene matches. The CDR3 is CASSQDPTGTYEQYF. CDR3 DNA: TGCGCCAGCAGCCAAGATCCGACAGGGACCTACGAGCAGTACTTC.

This clonotype appeared a few times. The chain employs TRBV10-1 and TRBJ2-5, with TRBD2 matching 9 bases. The J call could be wrong; TRBJ2-7 is a better fit for the DNA end. This CDR3 is built from 18 residues. Germline CDR1 reads WNHNN; CDR2 reads SYGVQD (reference sequence). The CDR3 is CASSEAPDARIAGDEQYF. In nucleotides, the CDR3 is TGCGCCAGCAGTGAGGCACCCGACGCTAGGATAGCGGGAGACGAGCAGTACTTC.

The V call is TRBV27, the J call TRBJ2-4; no reliable D call. The J call may be in error: the DNA end matches TRBJ2-7 better. CDR3 length: 16 amino acids. Germline-derived CDR1 and CDR2 are MNHEY and SMNVEV (reference sequence). The CDR3 sequence: CASSPTLGGLYYEQYF. The DNA of the CDR3 is TGTGCCAGCAGTCCGACCCTTGGCGGCCTCTACTACGAGCAGTACTTC.

The table lists this clonotype with a few counts. V is TRBV29-1 and J is TRBJ2-5, with TRBD2 matching over 7 bases. The germline V gene encodes CDR1 SQVTM and CDR2 ANQGSEA. The CDR3 covers 16 residues. Trimming took 8 bases from V and 2 from J; bases not matched to a gene: 17. This chain's CDR3 is CSFVGGLAVLQETQYF. DNA of the CDR3: TGCAGCTTTGTTGGCGGGCTAGCGGTGCTTCAAGAGACCCAGTACTTC.

This chain links TRBV25-1 with TRBJ2-3; no definite D call. V was clipped by 2 bases and J by 5 bases, with 14 bases between them. This CDR3 comprises 15 residues. Germline values: CDR1 MGHDK, CDR2 SYGVNS. The CDR3 DNA is TGTGCCAGCAGTGAAACCCGGACGGTTCTAGATACGCAGTATTTT. Translating it yields CASSETRTVLDTQYF.

There are many counts of this clonotype. This chain joins TRBV29-1 and TRBJ2-5, with TRBD2 matching over 9 bases. The germline CDR1 and CDR2 sequences are SQVTM and ANQGSEA. The CDR3 spans 13 residues. V dropped 4 bases and J dropped 3; count of bases not matched to a gene: 3. CDR3 DNA: TGCAGCGTTGTGGTAGCGGGAGAAGAGACCCAGTACTTC. It yields the protein CSVVVAGEETQYF.

CDR3 in amino acids: CASSFQREAREQYF. The CDR3 DNA is TGTGCCAGCAGTTTCCAGCGGGAGGCTCGCGAGCAGTACTTC. The genes are TRBV12-3 or TRBV12-4 and TRBJ2-7, with TRBD2 matching 9 bases. The V and J ends lost 3 bases and 6 bases, in that order; junction bases with no gene match: 6. This CDR3 comprises 14 residues.

The chain has TRBV7-9 and TRBJ1-4; maybe TRBD1 (5 bases). The CDR3 sequence is 16 residues long. Per the germline V gene, CDR1 is SEHNR and CDR2 is FQNEAQ (reference sequence). Trimming pared 4 bases from V and 4 bases from J, leaving 16 bases between. The CDR3: CASSSGRGRINEKLFF. CDR3 sequence (DNA): TGTGCCAGCAGCTCGGGCCGGGGACGGATTAATGAAAAACTGTTTTTT.

V usage is TRBV3-1 and J usage is TRBJ2-3; no firm D call. CDR1 is LGHDT, CDR2 YNNKEL, per germline (reference sequence). This CDR3 has 15 amino acids. Trimming stripped 1 base from V and 5 bases from J, with 13 bases between. CDR3 residues: CASSQGNPARDTQYF. Here the CDR3 DNA reads TGTGCCAGCAGCCAAGGAAACCCAGCGCGAGATACGCAGTATTTT.

The V call is TRBV20-1, the J call TRBJ2-1; D might be TRBD1 (5 bases). This CDR3 has 15 amino acids. Trimming cost V 0 bases and J 6 bases, with 15 bases left between them. Germline V CDR1 and CDR2: DFQATT, SNEGSKA (reference sequence). CDR3 loop: CSARDLGPGINEQFF. The CDR3 region has the DNA TGCAGTGCTAGAGATCTGGGCCCAGGGATCAATGAGCAGTTCTTC.

The CDR3 region is CASSWSSGELFF. In DNA, the CDR3 is TGTGCCAGCAGCTGGTCCAGCGGGGAGCTGTTTTTT. V and J are TRBV7-2 and TRBJ2-2; no firm D call. V was shortened by 4 bases and J by 7 bases, with 7 bases between the two germline ends. The CDR3 is made up of 12 amino acids. Germline CDR1 SGHTA, CDR2 FQGNSA.

J is TRBJ2-5 and V is TRBV24-1, with 7 bases fitting TRBD1. V shed 6 bases and J 4 bases; nucleotides not matched to a gene: 1. This CDR3 region has 12 residues. CDR1 and CDR2 from the germline V gene are KGHDR and SFDVKD. CDR3 protein: CATSTGAETQYF. Here the CDR3 DNA reads TGTGCCACCAGTACAGGGGCAGAGACCCAGTACTTC.

This clonotype was picked up a small number of times. The chain carries TRBV20-1 and TRBJ2-5, with D tentatively TRBD2 (6 bases). The V end was cut by 4 bases, the J end by 5 bases, with 17 bases between. Germline assignment: CDR1 DFQATT and CDR2 SNEGSKA (reference sequence). The CDR3 is 14 residues long. CDR3 sequence: CSAKGEDSRETQYF. Written as DNA, the CDR3 is TGCAGTGCTAAAGGGGAGGACTCCAGGGAGACCCAGTACTTC.

This clonotype showed up just a few times. The gene calls are TRBV4-1 and TRBJ2-4; D not certain. The J call is in doubt because the DNA end fits TRBJ2-7 better. Germline assignment: CDR1 MGHRA and CDR2 YSYEKL. The CDR3 spans 15 residues. Here the CDR3 DNA reads TGCGCCAGCAGCCAGGATGACTCGGCGACCTACGAGCAGTACTTC. Protein sequence: CASSQDDSATYEQYF.

This sequence joins TRBV7-6 and TRBJ1-4, with 8 bases lining up with TRBD1. The CDR3 has 16 residues. The trim removed 1 base at V and 3 bases at J, leaving 4 bases unmatched. From germline, CDR1 is SGHVS and CDR2 FNYEAQ. DNA for the CDR3: TGTGCCAGCAGCTTAGGGGGGACAGGAGCTAATGAAAAACTGTTTTTT. It specifies CASSLGGTGANEKLFF.

J is TRBJ2-5 and V is TRBV29-1, with 8 bases aligning to TRBD2. CDR1 and CDR2 (germline): SQVTM, ANQGSEA. This CDR3 is built from 12 residues. V dropped 7 bases and J dropped 11; count of bases not matched to a gene: 12. CDR3 nucleotide sequence: TGCAGCGCAAGACTAGCGCTGAGTGAGCAGTACTTC. Translated, it gives CSARLALSEQYF.

V and J are TRBV6-5 and TRBJ1-4, with D tentatively TRBD1 (6 bases). The germline gives CDR1 MNHEY, CDR2 SVGAGI. The CDR3 is 19 residues long. Trimming removed 4 bases from V and 3 bases from J, with 24 bases in between. The CDR3 bases are TGTGCCAGCAGTTCCGTCCGCCAGGGGAACCCCGTTGCTAATGAAAAACTGTTTTTT. This sequence encodes CASSSVRQGNPVANEKLFF.

CDR3: CASSYRSGLEGYEQYF. CDR3 DNA: TGTGCCAGCAGTTATAGGAGCGGGTTAGAGGGCTACGAGCAGTACTTC. V is TRBV6-5 and J is TRBJ2-7; D is possibly TRBD2 (6 bases). In germline, CDR1 is MNHEY, CDR2 SVGAGI. CDR3 length: 16 amino acids. V dropped 3 bases and J dropped 3 bases, with 18 bases sitting between them.

The rearrangement joins TRBV20-1 to TRBJ1-2; D is possibly TRBD1 (5 bases). The V gene lost 1 base and the J gene lost 3 bases, with 12 bases spanning the gap. Germline V gene sequence: CDR1 DFQATT, CDR2 SNEGSKA (reference sequence). The CDR3 runs to 14 residues. CDR3 amino acids: CSARAAGRDYGYTF. The CDR3 nucleotides are TGCAGTGCTAGAGCTGCGGGACGGGACTATGGCTACACCTTC.

The chain is built from TRBV12-3 or TRBV12-4 and TRBJ2-2, with D perhaps TRBD1 (6 bases). This CDR3 has 13 residues. V lost 8 bases, J lost 1 base, and 8 bases lay in between. The CDR3 protein is CASGGRNTGELFF. The CDR3 nucleotides read TGTGCCAGCGGGGGCAGGAACACCGGGGAGCTGTTTTTT.

This chain joins TRBV2 and TRBJ2-3; D is unresolved. Germline-derived CDR1 and CDR2 are SNHLY and FYNNEI. The CDR3 loop spans 15 amino acids. Trimming shortened V by 1 base and J by 5 bases, and 13 bases separated the two germline ends. The CDR3 loop reads CASSEDRAMLDTQYF. The CDR3 bases are TGTGCCAGCAGTGAAGATCGGGCCATGCTAGATACGCAGTATTTT.

The chain couples TRBV18 to TRBJ2-5; TRBD2 agrees at 11 bases. The ends lost 4 bases at V and 2 bases at J; junction bases unmatched: 3. The V gene's germline CDR1 is KGHSH and CDR2 LQKENI. The CDR3 spans 15 residues. The CDR3 nucleotides are TGTGCCAGCTCACGGGGGACTAGCGGACAAGAGACCCAGTACTTC. Translation gives CASSRGTSGQETQYF.

The chain joins TRBV12-3 or TRBV12-4 to TRBJ2-7; TRBD1 aligns across 8 bases. The length of the CDR3 is 14 residues. The ends lost 6 bases at V and 4 bases at J; junction bases unmatched: 8. Written as DNA, the CDR3 is TGTGCCAGCAGCAGCCGGGACAGGATTTACGAGCAGTACTTC. Translation: CASSSRDRIYEQYF.

This clonotype was observed a handful of times. For the CDR3, the DNA is TGTGCCAGCAGGCTACGGTTCACGACAGGGACCGGTAACTCCTACGAGCAGTACTTC. It is translated as CASRLRFTTGTGNSYEQYF. The chain carries TRBV6-1 and TRBJ2-7; 7 bases map to TRBD1. V lost 6 bases to trimming and J lost 0 bases; unmatched junction nucleotides: 20. This CDR3 comprises 19 residues. From germline, CDR1 is MNHNS and CDR2 SASEGT.